The 9 T cell receptor beta chains below all came from one sample that was sequenced in a study of blood T cell repertoires in COVID-19. TCRdb's copy holds only in-frame clones and misses some; the assay was immunoSEQ multiplex PCR. The sample contains roughly 130,000 clones, around 80% of which appear only once. Sequenced material: peripheral blood. The source of these receptors is a man aged 55 to 70 with acute or convalescent COVID-19.

The genes are TRBV19 and TRBJ2-1; TRBD2 agrees at 9 bases. Germline V gene sequence: CDR1 LNHDA, CDR2 SQIVND (reference sequence). This CDR3 has 14 amino acids. Trimming at V came to 7 bases and at J to 3 bases, leaving 4 bases not matched to a gene. The CDR3 region is CASTPSGDYNEQFF. DNA for the CDR3: TGTGCCAGTACCCCTAGCGGGGACTACAATGAGCAGTTCTTC. The full variable domain, with the rest looked up from reference TRBV19 and TRBJ2-1, is DGGITQSPKYLFRKEGQNVTLSCEQNLNHDAMYWYRQDPGQGLRLIYYSQIVNDFQKGDIAEGYSVSREKKESFPLTVTSAQKNPTAFYLCASTPSGDYNEQFFGPGTRLTVL.

The chain is built from TRBV7-2 and TRBJ2-3; D not certain. Trimming left V 1 base short and J 5 bases short, with 7 bases between. The CDR3 is 13 residues long. The V gene's germline CDR1 is SGHTA and CDR2 FQGNSA. The CDR3 region is CASSLGVIDTQYF. CDR3 DNA sequence: TGTGCCAGCAGCTTAGGTGTCATAGATACGCAGTATTTT.

This chain uses TRBV2 with TRBJ1-1, with TRBD1 matching over 8 bases. Per the germline V gene, CDR1 is SNHLY and CDR2 is FYNNEI. J gave up 0 bases and V 6 bases, and 6 bases lay outside the gene matches. This CDR3 comprises 15 residues. CDR3 sequence: CASRGQVLLNTEAFF. The DNA of the CDR3 is TGTGCCAGCAGGGGACAGGTACTTTTGAACACTGAAGCTTTCTTT. The full variable domain, rest sourced from reference TRBV2 and TRBJ1-1, is EPEVTQTPSHQVTQMGQEVILRCVPISNHLYFYWYRQILGQKVEFLVSFYNNEISEKSEIFDDQFSVERPDGSNFTLKIRSTKLEDSAMYFCASRGQVLLNTEAFFGQGTRLTVV.

The chain joins TRBV24-1 to TRBJ1-4; TRBD1 might be the D (6 bases). V was pared by 6 bases and J by 8 bases, with 12 bases between. The CDR3 sequence is 13 residues long. Germline lookup yields CDR1 KGHDR and CDR2 SFDVKD. The CDR3: CATSTGHEEKLFF. The CDR3 nucleotides read TGTGCCACCAGTACAGGGCACGAAGAAAAACTGTTTTTT.

The chain uses TRBV27 and TRBJ2-7; possible D gene TRBD2, 5 bases. CDR3 length: 16 amino acids. V lost 4 bases, J lost 1 base, and 17 bases lay in between. Germline CDR1 MNHEY, CDR2 SMNVEV (reference sequence). The CDR3 loop is CASSSTLRTGSYEQYF. CDR3 bases: TGTGCCAGCAGTTCGACACTACGGACTGGTTCCTACGAGCAGTACTTC.

V and J are TRBV7-8 and TRBJ2-2, with TRBD2 identical over 8 bases. The CDR3 sequence is 15 residues long. Germline-derived CDR1 and CDR2 are SGHVS and FQNEAQ. V gave up 8 bases and J gave up 2 bases; unmatched junction bases: 7. The CDR3 is CASFGGAFNTGELFF. As DNA, the CDR3 is TGTGCCAGCTTCGGGGGGGCTTTCAACACCGGGGAGCTGTTTTTT.

Only one count was recorded for this clone. The V and J genes are TRBV6-5 and TRBJ1-2; D unclear. V lost 2 bases and J 6 bases, leaving 10 bases between the germline ends. This CDR3 has 13 residues. Looked up from germline, CDR1 is MNHEY and CDR2 is SVGAGI. CDR3 sequence reads: CASSYLKGDGYTF. The CDR3 nucleotides read TGTGCCAGCAGTTACCTGAAAGGAGATGGCTACACCTTC.

CDR3 sequence (DNA): TGTGCCACCAGCAGAGAGGGTAGCGTTAATGAGCAGTTCTTC. Protein: CATSREGSVNEQFF. The chain carries TRBV15 and TRBJ2-1; the D gene is possibly TRBD2 (5 bases). The CDR3 is made up of 14 amino acids. The V gene's germline CDR1 is LNHNV and CDR2 YYDKDF (reference sequence). Trimming cost V 0 bases and J 7 bases, with 10 bases left between them.

This clone showed up just once. The chain combines TRBV6-2 or TRBV6-3 with TRBJ2-1; 8 bases line up with TRBD2. The CDR3 is 14 residues long. Trimming removed 5 bases from V and 6 bases from J; junction bases left unmatched: 6. Germline values: CDR1 MNHEY, CDR2 SVGEGT. The CDR3 sequence: CASSISGMVNEQFF. The CDR3, as DNA: TGTGCCAGCAGTATTAGCGGGATGGTCAATGAGCAGTTCTTC.